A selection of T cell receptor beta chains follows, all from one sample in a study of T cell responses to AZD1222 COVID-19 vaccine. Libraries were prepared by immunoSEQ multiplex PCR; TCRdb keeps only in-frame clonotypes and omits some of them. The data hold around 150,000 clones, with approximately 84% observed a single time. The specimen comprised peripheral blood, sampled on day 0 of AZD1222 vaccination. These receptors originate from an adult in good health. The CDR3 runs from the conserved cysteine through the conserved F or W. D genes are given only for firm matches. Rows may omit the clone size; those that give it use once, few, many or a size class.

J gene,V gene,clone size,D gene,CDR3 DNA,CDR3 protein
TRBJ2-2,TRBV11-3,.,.,TGTGCCAGCAGCTTACAGGCAGTCCCTACCGGGGAGCTGTTTTTT,CASSLQAVPTGELFF
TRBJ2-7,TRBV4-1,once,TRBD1,TGCGCCAGCAGCCAAGGGACAGGGACTCCCACCTACGAGCAGTACTTC,CASSQGTGTPTYEQYF
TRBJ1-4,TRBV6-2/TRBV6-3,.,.,TGTGCCAGCAGTTACGGCGGCGGGGTTAATGAAAAACTGTTTTTT,CASSYGGGVNEKLFF
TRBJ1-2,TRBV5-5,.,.,TGTGCCACCACCCCCCACACAGGGAACTATGGCTACACCTTC,CATTPHTGNYGYTF
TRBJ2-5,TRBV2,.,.,TGTGCCAGCATGAAGGGGGGGGCCAGGGAGACCCAGTACTTC,CASMKGGARETQYF
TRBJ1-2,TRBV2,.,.,TGTGCCAGCGCGATCTCAGGGGAATTGAGAGGCTACACCTTC,CASAISGELRGYTF
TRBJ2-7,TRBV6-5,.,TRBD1,TGTGCCAGCGAGACAGGGTCCTACGAGCAGTACTTC,CASETGSYEQYF
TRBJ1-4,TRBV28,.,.,TGTGCCAGCAGCCCTCGTGGGAGACTAAGGAGGGAACTGTTTTTT,CASSPRGRLRRELFF
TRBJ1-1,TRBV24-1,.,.,TGTGCCACCAGTGATCTGGACAGTCAGGCTTTCTTT,CATSDLDSQAFF
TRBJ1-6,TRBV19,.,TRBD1,TGTGCCAGTAGCTCCTCAGGGGGCTCACCCCTCCACTTT,CASSSSGGSPLHF
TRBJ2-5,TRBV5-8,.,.,TGTGCCAGCAACGCCGTAAACAGTGCGACCCAGTACTTC,CASNAVNSATQYF
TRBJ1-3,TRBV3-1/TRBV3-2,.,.,TGTGCCAGCAGCCAAGGCGGGGGAAACACCATATATTTT,CASSQGGGNTIYF
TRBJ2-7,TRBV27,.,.,TGTGCCAGCAATCTCGTAGGGGACTCCCGTACGGGCGAGCAGTACTTC,CASNLVGDSRTGEQYF
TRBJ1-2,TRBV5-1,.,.,TGCGCCAGCAGCTTGGTGGGCCAGGGCGGTTTTCAGGATGGCTACACCTTC,CASSLVGQGGFQDGYTF
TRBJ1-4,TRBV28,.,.,TGTGCCAGCTTAAGGGGGGGGGCAGCTAATGAAAAACTGTTTTTT,CASLRGGAANEKLFF
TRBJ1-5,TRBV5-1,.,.,TGCGCCAGCAGCCCGAATGATGGAAATCAGCCCCAGCATTTT,CASSPNDGNQPQHF
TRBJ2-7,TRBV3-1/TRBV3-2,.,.,TGTGCCAGCAGTGGCGGGACGACTATCTCCGAGCAGTACTTC,CASSGGTTISEQYF
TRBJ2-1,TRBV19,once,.,TGTGCCAGTAGTACCGGGATCTCCTACAATGAGCAGTTCTTC,CASSTGISYNEQFF
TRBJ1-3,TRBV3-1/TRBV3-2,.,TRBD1,TGTGCCAGCAGTCCAATCAGGGGACAGGGGAACACCATATATTTT,CASSPIRGQGNTIYF
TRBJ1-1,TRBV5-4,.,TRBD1,TGTGCCAGCAGCTTGGTCCCAGGACAGGTCAACACTGAAGCTTTCTTT,CASSLVPGQVNTEAFF
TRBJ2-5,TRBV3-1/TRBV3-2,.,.,TGTGCCAGCAGCCAAGAGGGACTCAATAAAGAGACCCAGTACTTC,CASSQEGLNKETQYF
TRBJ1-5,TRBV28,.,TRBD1,TGTGCCAGCAGCTACTATAGACAGGGGGTTAGCAATCAGCCCCAGCATTTT,CASSYYRQGVSNQPQHF
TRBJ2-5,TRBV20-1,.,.,TGCAGTGCTAGGGAAGAGACCCAGTACTTC,CSAREETQYF
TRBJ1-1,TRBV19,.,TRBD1,TGTGCCAGTAGTAGGACAGGGGGGCTGACTGAAGCTTTCTTT,CASSRTGGLTEAFF
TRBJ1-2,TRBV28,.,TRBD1,TGTGCCAGCAGTTCGGGACAGGGAGGACGGAGTGGCTACACCTTC,CASSSGQGGRSGYTF
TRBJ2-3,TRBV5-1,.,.,TGCGCCAGCAGCTTGGGTGCCCACACAGATACGCAGTATTTT,CASSLGAHTDTQYF
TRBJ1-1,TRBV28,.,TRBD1,TGTGCCAGCAGTCTCGGACAGGGGCGCTTTGGAGCTTTCTTT,CASSLGQGRFGAFF
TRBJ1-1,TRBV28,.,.,TGTGCCAGCAGTATGCGGGACACTGAAGCTTTCTTT,CASSMRDTEAFF
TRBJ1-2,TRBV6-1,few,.,TGTGCCAGCAGTGAAAGGGCCCGGAGTGGCTACACCTTC,CASSERARSGYTF
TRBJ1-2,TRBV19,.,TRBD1,TGTGCCAGTCGATTTGGAGGAGCAGGGACAGTGTATGGCTACACCTTC,CASRFGGAGTVYGYTF
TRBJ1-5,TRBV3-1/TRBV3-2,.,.,TGTGCCAGCAGCCAACAGACAGGACGGGGTCAGCCCCAGCATTTT,CASSQQTGRGQPQHF
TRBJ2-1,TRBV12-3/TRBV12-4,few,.,TGTGCCAGCAGCTCCTTATACAATGAGCAGTTCTTC,CASSSLYNEQFF
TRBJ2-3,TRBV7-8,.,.,TGTGCCAGCAGCTTAAATTCGCACACCCCAGATACGCAGTATTTT,CASSLNSHTPDTQYF
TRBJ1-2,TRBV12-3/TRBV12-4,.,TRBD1,TGTGCCAGCAGTTTAGTTGGGACAGAGTCAAAGTTC,CASSLVGTESKF
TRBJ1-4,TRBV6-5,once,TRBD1,TGTGCCAGCCGGCGTTCCGGGACAGGAGGGGAAAAACTGTTTTTT,CASRRSGTGGEKLFF
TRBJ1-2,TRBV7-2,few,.,TGTGCCAGCAGCTTAAATCCGGGGAATCCGAATGGCTACACCTTC,CASSLNPGNPNGYTF